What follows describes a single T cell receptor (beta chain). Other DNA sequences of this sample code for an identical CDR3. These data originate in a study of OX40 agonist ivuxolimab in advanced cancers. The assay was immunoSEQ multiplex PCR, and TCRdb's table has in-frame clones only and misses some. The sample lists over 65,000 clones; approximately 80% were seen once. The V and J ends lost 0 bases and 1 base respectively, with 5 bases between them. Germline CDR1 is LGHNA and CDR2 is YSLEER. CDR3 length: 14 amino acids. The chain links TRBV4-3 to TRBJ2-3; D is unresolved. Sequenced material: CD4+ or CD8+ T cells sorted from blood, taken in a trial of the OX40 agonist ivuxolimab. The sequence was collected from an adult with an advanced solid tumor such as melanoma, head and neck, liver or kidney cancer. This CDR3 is CASSQDRGTDTQYF. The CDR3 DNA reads TGCGCCAGCAGCCAAGATAGGGGCACAGATACGCAGTATTTT.